The 10 T cell receptor beta chains reported below all come from one sample, sequenced in a study of blood T cell repertoires in COVID-19. Sequenced by immunoSEQ multiplex PCR; TCRdb stores in-frame clones only, minus some. The repertoire consists of about 90,000 clones, with 92% occurring once and the leading ten covering 6.3%. Sequenced sample: peripheral blood. The receptors come from a woman aged 55-75 years with active COVID-19.

Turning to this clone: One end of the junction is discordant with germline, which a read error may explain. The CDR3 sequence is CASSIDRGLGYTF. CDR3 DNA sequence: TGTGCCAGCAGCATAGACAGGGGGCTTGGCTACACCTTC. This chain links TRBV11-3 with TRBJ1-2; 10 positions match TRBD1. CDR3 size: 13 residues. Germline CDR1 and CDR2: SGHNT and YENEEA.

V gene TRBV18 combines with J gene TRBJ2-3; 9 nucleotides line up with TRBD1. Germline assignment: CDR1 KGHSH and CDR2 LQKENI. The V gene end was trimmed by 4 bases and the J gene end by 2 bases; junction bases not matched to a gene: 10. This CDR3 comprises 17 residues. The CDR3 sequence is CASSLLSWDRATDTQYF. As DNA, the CDR3 is TGTGCCAGCTCACTCCTAAGTTGGGACAGGGCCACAGATACGCAGTATTTT.

The V gene is TRBV2, the J gene TRBJ2-1, with TRBD2 identical over 11 bases. The CDR3 is 15 amino acids. With V trimmed by 7 bases and J by 4 bases, 6 bases remained unmatched. The germline V gene has CDR1 SNHLY and CDR2 FYNNEI. CDR3 nucleotide sequence: TGTGCCAGCAAGACTACTAGCGGGGGATACAATGAGCAGTTCTTC. Protein product: CASKTTSGGYNEQFF.

This clone has a single count. CDR3 coding DNA: TGTGCCAGCAGCTTAGGGACCGGGGAAAGCTCCTATAATTCACCCCTCCACTTT. Translation: CASSLGTGESSYNSPLHF. The gene calls are TRBV11-2 and TRBJ1-6; no clear D gene. The CDR3 length is 18 residues. Germline V gene lookup returns CDR1 SGHAT and CDR2 FQNNGV. V lost 1 base and J lost 0, with 13 bases in between.

This chain links TRBV6-6 with TRBJ1-2, with TRBD1 matching over 8 bases. Germline V gives CDR1 MNHNY, CDR2 SVGAGI (reference sequence). The V gene end was trimmed by 4 bases and the J gene end by 3 bases; junction bases not matched to a gene: 10. The CDR3 length is 16 residues. CDR3 amino acids: CASSSRTGQWDYGYTF. Here the CDR3 DNA reads TGTGCCAGCAGTTCGAGGACAGGGCAGTGGGACTATGGCTACACCTTC.

J is TRBJ1-6 and V is TRBV5-4; TRBD1 aligns across 9 bases. V shed 5 bases, J shed 10 bases, and the junction held 10 bases outside the gene matches. Germline CDR1 and CDR2: SGHNT and YYREEE (reference sequence). The CDR3 covers 15 residues. CDR3 bases: TGTGCCAGCAGACCCGGGGGACAGGGTGTCTCACCCCTCCACTTT. It is translated as CASRPGGQGVSPLHF. Based on the CDR3 plus reference TRBV5-4 and TRBJ1-6, the full variable domain is ETGVTQSPTHLIKTRGQQVTLRCSSQSGHNTVSWYQQALGQGPQFIFQYYREEENGRGNFPPRFSGLQFPNYSSELNVNALELDDSALYLCASRPGGQGVSPLHFGNGTRLTVT.

Here the CDR3 DNA reads TGCGCCAGCAGCTTGGGGGACAGGAACTACGAGCAGTACTTC. Translating it yields CASSLGDRNYEQYF. V gene TRBV5-1 combines with J gene TRBJ2-7; 8 bases align to TRBD1. Germline V gene data show CDR1 as SGHRS and CDR2 as YFSETQ. The CDR3 totals 14 residues. The V gene end was trimmed by 0 bases and the J gene end by 3 bases; junction bases not matched to a gene: 2.

This sequence joins TRBV24-1 and TRBJ2-1; D may be TRBD1 (5 bases). The germline V gene encodes CDR1 KGHDR and CDR2 SFDVKD. V lost 7 bases and J lost 6, with 18 bases in between. The CDR3 runs 15 residues. The CDR3 region is CATRAPWGESNEQFF. The DNA for the CDR3 is TGTGCCACCAGGGCCCCATGGGGCGAATCCAATGAGCAGTTCTTC.

This chain connects TRBV2 to TRBJ1-5, with 8 nucleotides matching TRBD1. Germline CDR1 reads SNHLY; CDR2 reads FYNNEI. The CDR3 length is 14 residues. V trimming: 6 bases; J trimming: 2 bases; junction bases outside the gene matches: 3. CDR3 residues: CASRETGGNQPQHF. As DNA, the CDR3 is TGTGCCAGCAGAGAGACAGGGGGCAATCAGCCCCAGCATTTT.

The chain uses TRBV7-3 and TRBJ2-2; D is perhaps TRBD1 (5 bases). The germline gives CDR1 SGHTA, CDR2 FQGTGA. Deletions cut 1 base from V and 6 bases from J, with 9 bases between. The CDR3 is 14 amino acids. CDR3 coding DNA: TGTGCCAGCAGCTTAAGACAGAAGCCCGGGGAGCTGTTTTTT. Its protein product is CASSLRQKPGELFF.